One sample yielded the 3 T cell receptor beta chains listed below, sequenced in a study of CD8+ T cells in alopecia areata. Described treatment: oral pan-JAK inhibitor, 5-10 mg twice daily. cDNA serving as the sequencing template came from extracted, reverse transcribed RNA. TCRdb's table, derived via immunoSEQ multiplex PCR, lists solely in-frame clones and lacks some. This table holds 150,000 to 200,000 clones, 50% to 65% found once. Sequencing was performed on CD4+ T cells sorted from blood, taken at week 24, from a patient treated with tofacitinib. These receptors all stem from a human donor with alopecia areata.

The chain has TRBV30 and TRBJ2-2, with D possibly called TRBD1 or TRBD2 (6 bases each). Trimming cost V 4 bases and J 4 bases, with 31 bases left between them. The CDR3 is 20 amino acids. Looked up from germline, CDR1 is GTSNPN and CDR2 is SVGIG (reference sequence). CDR3 sequence: CAWKGLGQRSIGGFTGELFF. The CDR3 nucleotides are TGTGCCTGGAAGGGGCTCGGACAGAGGTCAATCGGGGGTTTCACCGGGGAGCTGTTTTTT. The whole variable domain, filled in from reference TRBV30 and TRBJ2-2, reads SQTIHQWPATLVQPVGSPLSLECTVEGTSNPNLYWYRQAAGRGLQLLFYSVGIGQISSEVPQNLSASRPQDRQFILSSKKLLLSDSGFYLCAWKGLGQRSIGGFTGELFFGEGSRLTVL.

The chain employs TRBV29-1 and TRBJ1-6; 7 bases align to TRBD1. The CDR3 is 14 residues long. The ends lost 6 bases at V and 2 bases at J; junction bases unmatched: 4. Germline V gene sequence: CDR1 SQVTM, CDR2 ANQGSEA. The DNA of the CDR3 is TGCAGCGTAAGGGACAGCGCCTATAATTCACCCCTCCACTTT. This gives the protein CSVRDSAYNSPLHF.

This chain uses TRBV29-1 with TRBJ1-1; the D gene is possibly TRBD1 (6 bases). The V and J ends lost 3 bases and 4 bases respectively, with 12 bases between them. This CDR3 is built from 13 residues. Germline CDR1 SQVTM, CDR2 ANQGSEA. In DNA, the CDR3 is TGCAGCGTTGATGGGGTGGGGGCCACTGAAGCTTTCTTT. Residues: CSVDGVGATEAFF.